This note documents a single T cell receptor beta chain sequence. Its target is not known. The sample originates from a study of T-cell reconstitution after alpha-beta-depleted transplantation in children. The study's findings and limits: At around two months after transplant, the alpha-beta T cells were reportedly derived from several hundred expanded clones that came from non-depleted graft cells. High day-60 TCRbeta diversity in some patients came from surviving recipient T cells and thymic progenitors.

The CDR3 totals 14 residues. The germline CDR1 and CDR2 sequences are MNHEY and SVGEGT. Trimming removed 5 bases from V and 5 bases from J, with 12 bases in between. Unique molecular identifiers were incorporated during preparation of the TCRbeta library. TCRdb independently ran MiXCR on the PCR reads; one entry per CDR3 protein. This table holds around 960,000 distinct CDR3 sequences, roughly 29% found once. The chain combines TRBV6-2 or TRBV6-3 with TRBJ2-2; D not certain. The material sequenced was PBMCs, mostly from graft donor cells, taken 360 days after TCRalphabeta/CD19-depleted stem cell transplant. This clonotype was obtained from a boy in the first two years of life who had a stem cell transplant for SCID, so the T cells may come from the graft donor. CDR3 protein: CASSADGKTGELFF. CDR3 DNA sequence: TGTGCCAGCAGTGCGGACGGTAAAACCGGGGAGCTGTTTTTT.